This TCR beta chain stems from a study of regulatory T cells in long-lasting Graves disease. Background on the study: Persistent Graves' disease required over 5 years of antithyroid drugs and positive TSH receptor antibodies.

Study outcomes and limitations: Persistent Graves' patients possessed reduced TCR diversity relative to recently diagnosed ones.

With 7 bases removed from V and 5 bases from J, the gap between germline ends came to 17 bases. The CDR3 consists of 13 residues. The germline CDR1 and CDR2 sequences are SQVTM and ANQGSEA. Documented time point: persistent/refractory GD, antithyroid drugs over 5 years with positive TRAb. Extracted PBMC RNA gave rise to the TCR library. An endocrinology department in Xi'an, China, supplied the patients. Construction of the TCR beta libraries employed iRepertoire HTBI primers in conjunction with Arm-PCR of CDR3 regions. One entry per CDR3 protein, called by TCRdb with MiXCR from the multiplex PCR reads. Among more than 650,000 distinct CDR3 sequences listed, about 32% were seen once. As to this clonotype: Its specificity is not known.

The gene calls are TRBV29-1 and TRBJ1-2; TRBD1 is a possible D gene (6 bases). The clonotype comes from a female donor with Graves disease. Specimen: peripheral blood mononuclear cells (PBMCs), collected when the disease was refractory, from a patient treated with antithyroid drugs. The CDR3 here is CSAPWGGGYGYTF. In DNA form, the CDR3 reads TGCAGCGCCCCTTGGGGAGGGGGTTATGGCTACACCTTC.